This record concerns one TCR beta chain sequence. The data belong to a study of blood T cell repertoires in COVID-19. Study at large: Spain, Italy and the United States supplied samples that represented acute and convalescent COVID-19.

All enrollees were roughly 18 to 90 years old and from about 25 US areas. Cohort allocation depended upon clinical history that participants reported. In the authors' workflow: The authors estimated nucleated cell counts from reference gene primer amplification. Sequenced by immunoSEQ multiplex PCR; TCRdb stores in-frame clones only, minus some. V and J calls and clone size follow that table, whereas D and trimming were derived from the DNA. The data contain roughly 220,000 clones, 80% to 90% of them singletons. CDR1 and CDR2 (germline): LGHDT, YNNKEL (reference sequence). After removal of 4 bases from V and 5 bases from J, the junction contained 10 bases not matched to a gene. The CDR3 has 15 amino acids.

The TCR was taken from a woman younger than 35 in a cohort exposed to, infected with or recovered from COVID-19 (not recorded which). Sequencing was carried out using PBMCs or T cells enriched from blood (not recorded which). This chain connects TRBV3-1 (or the pseudogene TRBV3-2) to TRBJ2-5; 7 nucleotides line up with TRBD2. CDR3: CASSPNGGGGETQYF. DNA of the CDR3: TGTGCCAGCAGCCCAAATGGGGGGGGTGGGGAGACCCAGTACTTC.